The 14 T cell receptor beta chains listed next were all sequenced from one sample in a study of blood T cell repertoires in COVID-19. Here immunoSEQ multiplex PCR was the method, and the copy in TCRdb shows in-frame clones only, minus some. The sample has roughly 250,000 clones, 75% to 90% seen once. Sequencing was carried out using PBMCs or T cells enriched from blood (not recorded which). The receptor source for this set is a woman in her thirties or forties with acute COVID-19.

In DNA, the CDR3 is TGCGCCAGCAGCTTGCAGCCCCCGGGCGGGCAGTACAATGAGCAGTTCTTC. Translating gives CASSLQPPGGQYNEQFF. V and J are TRBV5-1 and TRBJ2-1, with a tentative D call TRBD2 (5 bases). CDR3 size: 17 residues. Germline CDR1 SGHRS, CDR2 YFSETQ. V lost 1 base and J 4 bases, leaving 18 bases between the germline ends.

The chain links TRBV18 to TRBJ1-2, with D possibly matching TRBD1 (5 bases). V lost 3 bases, J lost 2 bases, and 10 bases lay in between. There are 14 residues in the CDR3. Germline V gene sequence: CDR1 KGHSH, CDR2 LQKENI. CDR3 in DNA: TGTGCCAGCTCACCTTCGGGGGTCAACTATGGCTACACCTTC. Translating gives CASSPSGVNYGYTF.

The J gene is TRBJ1-1, the V gene TRBV4-1; 7 bases agree with TRBD1. CDR1 is MGHRA, CDR2 YSYEKL, per germline. J gave up 1 base and V 4 bases, and 9 bases lay outside the gene matches. The CDR3 is made up of 16 amino acids. The CDR3 DNA reads TGCGCCAGCAGCCCATATCAGACAGGGACGAACACTGAAGCTTTCTTT. Translating it yields CASSPYQTGTNTEAFF.

The chain links TRBV20-1 to TRBJ2-3; D might be TRBD1 (7 bases). CDR1 and CDR2 from the germline V gene are DFQATT and SNEGSKA (reference sequence). This CDR3 region has 16 residues. The V end lost 3 bases, the J end lost 1 base, and 17 bases lay between the germline ends. CDR3 protein: CSASLGGSGGTDTQYF. CDR3 sequence (DNA): TGCAGTGCTAGTTTAGGGGGCTCGGGGGGCACAGATACGCAGTATTTT.

CDR3 residues: CARSLCTGGEETQYF. DNA for the CDR3: TGTGCCAGAAGCTTGTGCACAGGGGGTGAAGAGACCCAGTACTTC. The rearrangement joins TRBV5-3 to TRBJ2-5, with 8 bases that match TRBD1. TRBV5-3 is noted as an ORF with a role that remains uncertain. This CDR3 region has 15 residues. V was clipped by 1 base and J by 3 bases; unmatched bases: 5.

The chain uses TRBV3-1 (or the pseudogene TRBV3-2) and TRBJ2-3, with 9 bases aligning to TRBD1. The ends lost 0 bases at V and 1 base at J; junction bases unmatched: 2. This CDR3 spans 16 amino acids. The germline gives CDR1 LGHDT, CDR2 YNNKEL (reference sequence). In DNA, the CDR3 is TGTGCCAGCAGCCAAGAGGACAGGGGTGGCACAGATACGCAGTATTTT. Translated: CASSQEDRGGTDTQYF.

The CDR3 region has the DNA TGCAGTGCTAGTCCCAGCGGGAGAGGGGATACGCAGTATTTT. Amino acid sequence: CSASPSGRGDTQYF. This rearrangement joins TRBV20-1 to TRBJ2-3; 8 nucleotides align to TRBD2. Per the germline V gene, CDR1 is DFQATT and CDR2 is SNEGSKA (reference sequence). The junction had 8 bases not matched to a gene; V was cut back by 3 bases and J by 6 bases. CDR3 length equals 14 residues.

The chain joins TRBV5-6 to TRBJ2-2; D ambiguous. The CDR3 runs to 12 residues. V was cut by 5 bases and J by 6 bases, with 8 bases left in between. The germline V gene encodes CDR1 SGHDT and CDR2 YYEEEE. The CDR3 nucleotides read TGTGCCAGCAGTGCGAGTTCCGGGGAGCTGTTTTTT. Residues: CASSASSGELFF.

The chain couples TRBV6-5 to TRBJ2-1, with 7 bases aligning to TRBD2. CDR1 and CDR2 from the germline V gene are MNHEY and SVGAGI. The V and J ends lost 8 bases and 4 bases, in that order; junction bases with no gene match: 11. This CDR3 comprises 15 residues. The CDR3: CASRSAGDQYNEQFF. In DNA, the CDR3 is TGTGCCAGCCGCTCTGCGGGGGACCAATACAATGAGCAGTTCTTC.

J is TRBJ1-1 and V is TRBV4-1; D not certain. This CDR3 has 15 amino acids. Germline V CDR1 and CDR2: MGHRA, YSYEKL. The V end was cut by 0 bases, the J end by 4 bases, with 12 bases between. The CDR3: CASSQDPTRGTEAFF. The CDR3 DNA reads as TGCGCCAGCAGCCAAGACCCCACTCGGGGCACTGAAGCTTTCTTT.

The sample holds a few counts of this clone. J is TRBJ2-4 and V is TRBV6-5, with 9 bases identical to TRBD2. J gave up 9 bases and V 10 bases, and 16 bases lay outside the gene matches. The CDR3 consists of 15 residues. Germline assignment: CDR1 MNHEY and CDR2 SVGAGI. CDR3 protein: CATYSGRRIGVIQYF. CDR3 nucleotide sequence: TGTGCCACCTATAGCGGGAGAAGGATTGGGGTCATTCAGTACTTC.

The chain joins TRBV10-3 to TRBJ2-1; the D gene is possibly TRBD2 (6 bases). Trimming stripped 2 bases from V and 9 bases from J, with 11 bases between. Germline V CDR1 and CDR2: ENHRY, SYGVKD. This CDR3 is built from 13 residues. CDR3 residues: CAISETTSSEQFF. DNA for the CDR3: TGTGCCATCAGTGAGACGACTAGTAGTGAGCAGTTCTTC.

This clone was recorded a few times. The chain links TRBV30 to TRBJ1-1; D is ambiguous. Germline V gene data show CDR1 as GTSNPN and CDR2 as SVGIG (reference sequence). V was pared by 2 bases and J by 4 bases, with 8 bases between. This CDR3 has 12 amino acids. CDR3 in DNA: TGTGCCTGGAGTTCCCCGGGCACTGAAGCTTTCTTT. This encodes CAWSSPGTEAFF.

This clone was seen a few times. The CDR3 loop reads CASSETSGARDYEQYF. The CDR3 DNA follows: TGCGCCAGCAGTGAGACCTCAGGGGCTCGGGACTACGAGCAGTACTTC. The chain couples TRBV10-1 to TRBJ2-7, with D possibly TRBD1 on 6 matching bases. The CDR3 has 16 amino acids. Trimming removed 2 bases at V and 3 bases at J, with 17 bases between. CDR1 and CDR2 from the germline V gene are WNHNN and SYGVQD (reference sequence).